These 29 T cell receptor beta chains were sequenced from one sample in a study of T cells in Graves' hyperthyroidism and ophthalmopathy. RNA transcripts gave rise to amplified TCR beta CDR3 regions. Researchers ran a first-round RT-PCR on the TCR CDR3 using the HTBI primer set. TCRdb called the multiplex PCR reads again in MiXCR, with one record for every CDR3 protein. The sample holds hundreds of thousands of distinct CDR3 sequences, just over 45% seen once. The sequencing sample was made of peripheral blood or thyroid tissue (not recorded which). All receptors come from a young woman with Graves' hyperthyroidism.

Only a few counts were recorded for this clonotype. J is TRBJ2-7 and V is TRBV29-1; TRBD2 is a possible D gene (5 bases). This CDR3 has 11 residues. The V end was cut by 5 bases, the J end by 7 bases, with 12 bases between. From germline, CDR1 is SQVTM and CDR2 ANQGSEA. CDR3 nucleotides: TGCAGCGTTAGCGGATGGAATGAGCAGTACTTC. Residues: CSVSGWNEQYF.

Worth noting for this clonotype: An end of the junction differs from the germline gene, which may be a read error. The V gene is TRBV10-3, the J gene TRBJ2-6, with D possibly TRBD1 on 6 matching bases. The CDR3 contains 13 residues. Germline CDR1 is ENHRY and CDR2 is SYGVKD. For the CDR3, the DNA is TGTGCCATCAGTGAGTCAGGGGGTGGCACTGAAGCTTTC. The encoded protein is CAISESGGGTEAF.

Regarding this clonotype: A much larger clone sits a single nucleotide away, making a read error possible. CDR3 protein: CAISEIGLNTEAFF. The CDR3 DNA is TGTGCCATCAGTGAAATAGGGCTTAACACTGAAGCTTTCTTT. The rearrangement links TRBV10-3 to TRBJ1-1; D ambiguous. V lost 3 bases and J 2 bases, leaving 10 bases between the germline ends. CDR1 ENHRY and CDR2 SYGVKD come from the germline V gene. The CDR3 sequence is 14 residues long.

As for this clonotype: The missing conserved phenylalanine or tryptophan at the end of this CDR3 makes a read error likely. It is unclear where the CDR3 begins or ends on the DNA, so no DNA is shown, and the CDR3 is as TCRdb lists it. Here the CDR3 reads CASSEALQ. The rearrangement uses TRBV2 and TRBJ2-7. The length of the CDR3 is 8 amino acids, counting both ends. The germline gives CDR1 SNHLY, CDR2 FYNNEI.

The chain has TRBV19 and TRBJ1-2; TRBD1 is a possible D gene (5 bases). Per the germline V gene, CDR1 is LNHDA and CDR2 is SQIVND (reference sequence). CDR3 size: 14 residues. Trimming shortened V by 3 bases and J by 5 bases, and 13 bases separated the two germline ends. The chain's CDR3 is CASSMSDEGYGYTF. Here the CDR3 DNA reads TGTGCCAGTAGTATGTCGGACGAGGGGTATGGCTACACCTTC.

Only a few counts were recorded for this clonotype. The rearrangement uses TRBV12-3 or TRBV12-4 and TRBJ1-5; D gene ambiguous. V was cut by 3 bases and J by 7 bases, with 10 bases left in between. The CDR3 extends over 13 amino acids. The CDR3 DNA is TGTGCCAGCAGTTTTGGACGGGCGCAGCCCCAGCATTTT. Protein product: CASSFGRAQPQHF.

J is TRBJ2-7 and V is TRBV20-1; 11 bases agree with TRBD2. With V trimmed by 1 base and J by 5 bases, 1 base remained unmatched. CDR3 length: 13 amino acids. Germline V gene lookup returns CDR1 DFQATT and CDR2 SNEGSKA (reference sequence). CDR3: CSARVTSGNEQYF. Here the CDR3 DNA reads TGCAGTGCTAGAGTGACTAGCGGGAACGAGCAGTACTTC.

This clonotype has ten or more counts. The chain has TRBV10-3 and TRBJ2-5, with 10 bases lining up with TRBD2. This CDR3 is built from 15 residues. Trimming removed 3 bases from V and 4 bases from J; junction bases left unmatched: 5. Germline V gene data show CDR1 as ENHRY and CDR2 as SYGVKD. In nucleotides, the CDR3 is TGTGCCATCAGTGACCTAGCGGGAGCTCCAGAGACCCAGTACTTC. This translates into CAISDLAGAPETQYF.

The rearrangement joins TRBV29-1 to TRBJ1-1, with D maybe TRBD1 (5 bases). V shed 4 bases and J shed 2 bases, with 11 bases lying between them. CDR1 and CDR2 from the germline V gene are SQVTM and ANQGSEA. The CDR3 totals 13 residues. The CDR3 region has the DNA TGCAGCGTTGCGGTTCAGGGAAACACTGAAGCTTTCTTT. Translating gives CSVAVQGNTEAFF. Combining the CDR3 with reference TRBV29-1 and TRBJ1-1 gives the whole variable domain SAVISQKPSRDICQRGTSLTIQCQVDSQVTMMFWYRQQPGQSLTLIATANQGSEATYESGFVIDKFPISRPNLTFSTLTVSNMSPEDSSIYLCSVAVQGNTEAFFGQGTRLTVV.

This clonotype was counted only a few times. This rearrangement joins TRBV5-1 to TRBJ2-5; D may be TRBD2 (5 bases). Germline CDR1 is SGHRS and CDR2 is YFSETQ. The CDR3 is 14 amino acids. The ends were cut back, 4 bases at V and 3 bases at J, with 13 bases in the middle. The CDR3 DNA is TGCGCCAGCAGCCTGTGGACGGAGGAAGAGACCCAGTACTTC. Protein product: CASSLWTEEETQYF.

A single count supports this clonotype. The conserved final phenylalanine or tryptophan is absent from the CDR3, which likely points to a read error. The DNA is left out, because the CDR3 cannot be placed on it with certainty; the CDR3 is given as TCRdb lists it. This chain connects TRBV4-1 to TRBJ1-2; the D call of TRBD1 is as the table states it, not checked on the DNA. 12 amino acids form the CDR3, both terminal residues included. Germline assignment: CDR1 MGHRA and CDR2 YSYEKL. Here the CDR3 reads CASSQDGEKQGI.

The chain is built from TRBV25-1 and TRBJ1-6, with a possible D match to TRBD1 (5 bases). Germline loops: CDR1 MGHDK, CDR2 SYGVNS. V shed 5 bases and J shed 5 bases, with 25 bases lying between them. The CDR3 consists of 19 residues. The CDR3 nucleotides are TGTGCCAGCAGTTTAGGGATGTTACGTGGCGGGGGAGATAATTCACCCCTCCACTTT. This codes for CASSLGMLRGGGDNSPLHF. Together with reference TRBV25-1 and TRBJ1-6, the CDR3 gives the full variable domain: EADIYQTPRYLVIGTGKKITLECSQTMGHDKMYWYQQDPGMELHLIHYSYGVNSTEKGDLSSESTVSRIRTEHFPLTLESARPSHTSQYLCASSLGMLRGGGDNSPLHFGNGTRLTVT.

This chain joins TRBV7-2 and TRBJ2-2; 10 bases are shared with TRBD2. The J segment lost 2 bases and the V segment lost 5 bases, leaving 20 bases of the junction unmatched. The CDR3 runs 21 residues. Germline values: CDR1 SGHTA, CDR2 FQGNSA. The chain's CDR3 is CASSQDVRTGILAGNTGELFF. The DNA for the CDR3 is TGTGCCAGCAGCCAAGATGTGAGGACAGGGATACTAGCGGGAAACACCGGGGAGCTGTTTTTT. Based on the CDR3 plus reference TRBV7-2 and TRBJ2-2, the full variable domain is GAGVSQSPSNKVTEKGKDVELRCDPISGHTALYWYRQSLGQGLEFLIYFQGNSAPDKSGLPSDRFSAERTGGSVSTLTIQRTQQEDSAVYLCASSQDVRTGILAGNTGELFFGEGSRLTVL.

In the case of this clonotype: This clone may be a read error of a much larger clone one base away. The chain links TRBV24-1 to TRBJ2-5; a weak D match, TRBD2 (6 bases). The germline V gene has CDR1 KGHDR and CDR2 SFDVKD. This CDR3 contains 15 residues. The CDR3 loop is CATSDLGLAEETQHF. CDR3 DNA: TGTGCCACCAGTGACCTGGGACTTGCGGAAGAGACCCAGCACTTC.

The sample holds many counts of this clonotype. The V and J genes are TRBV29-1 and TRBJ2-6; D call uncertain. This CDR3 contains 12 residues. V dropped 6 bases and J dropped 0 bases, with 3 bases sitting between them. Germline lookup yields CDR1 SQVTM and CDR2 ANQGSEA. The CDR3 here is CSVDSGANVLTF. The CDR3 region has the DNA TGCAGCGTCGACTCTGGGGCCAACGTCCTGACTTTC.

This chain joins TRBV14 and TRBJ1-1; no reliable D call. Between the trimmed V and J ends, which lost 0 bases and 7 bases, there was a span of 12 bases. The CDR3 runs to 14 residues. CDR1 and CDR2 (germline): SGHDN, FVKESK. CDR3 bases: TGTGCCAGCAGCCAAGATCCAGCAGACTATGAAGCTTTCTTT. Amino acids: CASSQDPADYEAFF. Together with reference TRBV14 and TRBJ1-1, the CDR3 gives the full variable domain: EAGVTQFPSHSVIEKGQTVTLRCDPISGHDNLYWYRRVMGKEIKFLLHFVKESKQDESGMPNNRFLAERTGGTYSTLKVQPAELEDSGVYFCASSQDPADYEAFFGQGTRLTVV.

The table lists this clonotype with a count of one. A junction end diverges from the germline sequence, so it may reflect a read error. The V gene is TRBV7-9, the J gene TRBJ1-2; TRBD1 aligns across 11 bases. The CDR3 length is 16 residues. Per the germline V gene, CDR1 is SEHNR and CDR2 is FQNEAQ (reference sequence). Written as DNA, the CDR3 is TGCGCCAGCAGCCAGGGGACAGGGGGGCGCCACTATGGCTACACCTTC. This encodes CASSQGTGGRHYGYTF.

This clonotype was observed a handful of times. The junction departs from the called germline gene at one end, perhaps through a read error. The chain joins TRBV10-3 to TRBJ2-5; tentatively, D is TRBD2 (5 bases). Germline values: CDR1 ENHRY, CDR2 SYGVKD. This CDR3 has 13 residues. CDR3 residues: CGISDGREETQYF. DNA for the CDR3: TGTGGCATCAGTGACGGGCGGGAAGAGACCCAGTACTTC.

With regard to this clonotype: Because it lacks the conserved phenylalanine or tryptophan at the end, this CDR3 is likely a read error. Because the CDR3's place on the DNA is in doubt, the DNA is left out and the CDR3 is given as listed by TCRdb. This chain joins TRBV2 and TRBJ1-3. Germline CDR1 and CDR2: SNHLY and FYNNEI. Ends included, the CDR3 has 12 residues. The CDR3 protein is CASSGPSGPASN.

Many counts were recorded for this clonotype. The V call is TRBV4-1, the J call TRBJ1-1; D not certain. V was clipped by 0 bases and J by 9 bases, with 17 bases between them. The CDR3 is 15 residues long. Germline CDR1 is MGHRA and CDR2 is YSYEKL. The CDR3 reads CASSQEDLGRAKAFF. CDR3 nucleotide sequence: TGCGCCAGCAGCCAAGAAGATCTAGGCAGAGCCAAAGCTTTCTTT.

This clonotype occurred a few times. This sequence joins TRBV7-9 and TRBJ2-3; unclear D gene. This CDR3 is built from 14 residues. CDR1 is SEHNR and CDR2 is FQNEAQ in the germline V gene (reference sequence). The V and J ends lost 5 bases and 6 bases respectively, with 15 bases between them. This chain's CDR3 is CASSLYRATDTQYF. As DNA, the CDR3 is TGTGCCAGCAGCCTTTACCGGGCAACGGATACGCAGTATTTT.

The DNA for the CDR3 is TGCAGCAGTGACGGACAGAACACCGGGGAGCTGTTTTTT. It is translated as CSSDGQNTGELFF. The chain combines TRBV29-1 with TRBJ2-2, with D possibly matching TRBD1 (5 bases). CDR3 length equals 13 residues. The germline V and J ends were trimmed by 8 bases and 1 base, with 11 bases remaining between them. Germline V lookup: CDR1 SQVTM, CDR2 ANQGSEA.

This clonotype has just a few counts. V gene TRBV15 combines with J gene TRBJ1-4; D possibly corresponds to TRBD1 (6 bases). The V gene lost 3 bases and the J gene lost 4 bases, with 9 bases spanning the gap. The CDR3 covers 14 residues. Germline V gives CDR1 LNHNV, CDR2 YYDKDF (reference sequence). The CDR3: CATSRDRHNEKLFF. CDR3 in DNA: TGTGCCACCAGCAGGGACAGACATAATGAAAAACTGTTTTTT. Combining the CDR3 with reference TRBV15 and TRBJ1-4 gives the whole variable domain DAMVIQNPRYQVTQFGKPVTLSCSQTLNHNVMYWYQQKSSQAPKLLFHYYDKDFNNEADTPDNFQSRRPNTSFCFLDIRSPGLGDTAMYLCATSRDRHNEKLFFGSGTQLSVL.

The chain couples TRBV29-1 to TRBJ2-7, with TRBD2 matching 7 bases. The CDR3 extends over 12 amino acids. Germline loops: CDR1 SQVTM, CDR2 ANQGSEA. The trim removed 6 bases at V and 3 bases at J, leaving 5 bases unmatched. Written as DNA, the CDR3 is TGCAGCGTGGTCGGGAGGAACTACGAGCAGTACTTC. As protein: CSVVGRNYEQYF.

Ten or more counts support this clonotype. This chain uses TRBV7-2 with TRBJ2-7; 7 bases are a match to TRBD1. CDR3 length equals 13 residues. The J segment lost 3 bases and the V segment lost 5 bases, leaving 4 bases of the junction unmatched. CDR1 is SGHTA, CDR2 FQGNSA, per germline. The CDR3: CASSPDRDYEQYF. The CDR3 DNA is TGTGCCAGCAGCCCCGACAGGGACTACGAGCAGTACTTC.

The V gene is TRBV29-1, the J gene TRBJ1-5, with TRBD1 matching over 10 bases. Germline CDR1 SQVTM, CDR2 ANQGSEA. J gave up 11 bases and V 6 bases, and 7 bases lay outside the gene matches. This CDR3 is built from 12 residues. In nucleotides, the CDR3 is TGCAGCGTCAGGACAGGGGGAGAGACCCAGCATTTT. This encodes CSVRTGGETQHF.

The V call is TRBV14, the J call TRBJ2-7; 8 bases map to TRBD2. With V trimmed by 1 base and J by 4 bases, 6 bases remained unmatched. Looked up from germline, CDR1 is SGHDN and CDR2 is FVKESK. The CDR3 is made up of 15 amino acids. CDR3 loop: CASSQVSGITYEQYF. The CDR3 DNA sequence: TGTGCCAGCAGCCAAGTTAGCGGGATAACGTACGAGCAGTACTTC.

The chain has TRBV7-2 and TRBJ2-5; weak D call: TRBD2 (6 bases). V lost 1 base and J 5 bases, leaving 11 bases between the germline ends. The germline CDR1 and CDR2 sequences are SGHTA and FQGNSA. The CDR3 consists of 14 residues. CDR3: CASSLGAGRETQYF. In DNA form, the CDR3 reads TGTGCCAGCAGCTTAGGGGCAGGGAGGGAGACCCAGTACTTC.

This clonotype was seen only a few times. V is TRBV7-3 and J is TRBJ2-2; the D is unclear. V shed 2 bases and J shed 7 bases, with 8 bases lying between them. This CDR3 contains 13 residues. In germline, CDR1 is SGHTA, CDR2 FQGTGA. The CDR3 region is CASSLGVGGELFF. As DNA, the CDR3 is TGTGCCAGCAGCTTAGGGGTCGGCGGGGAGCTGTTTTTT.